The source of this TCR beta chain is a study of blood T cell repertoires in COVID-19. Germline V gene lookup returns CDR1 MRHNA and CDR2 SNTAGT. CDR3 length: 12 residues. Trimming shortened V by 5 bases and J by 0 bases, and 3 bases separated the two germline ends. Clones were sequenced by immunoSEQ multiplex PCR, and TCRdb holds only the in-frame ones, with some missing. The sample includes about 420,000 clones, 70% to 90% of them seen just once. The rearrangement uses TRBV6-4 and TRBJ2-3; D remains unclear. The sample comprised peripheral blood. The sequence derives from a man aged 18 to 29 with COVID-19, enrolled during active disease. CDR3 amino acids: CASSPSTDTQYF. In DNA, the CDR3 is TGTGCCAGCAGTCCTAGCACAGATACGCAGTATTTT.